The subject of this entry is one T cell receptor beta chain. Sequencing was performed with immunoSEQ multiplex PCR; in TCRdb, only in-frame clones are kept and a portion is missing. The sample contains 50,000 to 55,000 clones, approximately 80% of which appear only once. Deletions cut 6 bases from V and 5 bases from J, with 19 bases between. From germline, CDR1 is SGHTA and CDR2 FQGNSA. CDR3 length: 15 amino acids. The data belong to a study of PD-L1 blockade in urothelial cancer. As for the study in general: About nine tenths of the roughly 29 patients comprised males who had bladder-origin urothelial cancer. Blood was analyzed 3 weeks (second dose) and 6 weeks after treatment start. Blood-derived samples held a median about 150,000 T cells.

Time point given: pretreatment peripheral blood. The source is a man aged 45-65 years with urothelial cancer. The chain carries TRBV7-2 and TRBJ2-5, with D possibly being TRBD1 (7 bases). Specimen: PBMCs, collected around atezolizumab (anti-PD-L1) treatment. The CDR3: CASRDLRGAMETQYF. For the CDR3, the DNA is TGTGCCAGCAGAGATCTCAGGGGGGCGATGGAGACCCAGTACTTC.